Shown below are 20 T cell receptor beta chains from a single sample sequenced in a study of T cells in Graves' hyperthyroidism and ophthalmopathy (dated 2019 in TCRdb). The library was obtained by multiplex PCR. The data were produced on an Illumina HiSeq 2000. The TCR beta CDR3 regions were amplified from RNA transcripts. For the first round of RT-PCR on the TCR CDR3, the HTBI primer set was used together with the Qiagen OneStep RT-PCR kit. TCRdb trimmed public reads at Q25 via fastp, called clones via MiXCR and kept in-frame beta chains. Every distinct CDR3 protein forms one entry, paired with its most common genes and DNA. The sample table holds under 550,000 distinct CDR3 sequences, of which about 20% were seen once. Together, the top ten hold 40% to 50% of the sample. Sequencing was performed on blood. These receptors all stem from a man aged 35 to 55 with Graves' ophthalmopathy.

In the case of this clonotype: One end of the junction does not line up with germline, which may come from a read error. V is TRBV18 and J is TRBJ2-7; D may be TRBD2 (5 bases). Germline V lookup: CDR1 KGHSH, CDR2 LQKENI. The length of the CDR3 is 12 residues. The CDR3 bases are TGTACCAGCTCCGGGGTCTCCTACGAGCAGTACTTC. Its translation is CTSSGVSYEQYF. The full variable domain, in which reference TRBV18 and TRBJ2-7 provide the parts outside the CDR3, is NAGVMQNPRHLVRRRGQEARLRCSPMKGHSHVYWYRQLPEEGLKFMVYLQKENIIDESGMPKERFSAEFPKEGPSILRIQQVVRGDSAAYFCTSSGVSYEQYFGPGTRLTVT.

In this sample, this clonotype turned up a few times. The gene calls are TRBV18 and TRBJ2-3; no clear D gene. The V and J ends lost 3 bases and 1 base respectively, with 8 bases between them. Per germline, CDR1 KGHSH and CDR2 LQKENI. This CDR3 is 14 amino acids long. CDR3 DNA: TGTGCCAGCTCACCCCTTAGTGGCACAGATACGCAGTATTTT. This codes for CASSPLSGTDTQYF.

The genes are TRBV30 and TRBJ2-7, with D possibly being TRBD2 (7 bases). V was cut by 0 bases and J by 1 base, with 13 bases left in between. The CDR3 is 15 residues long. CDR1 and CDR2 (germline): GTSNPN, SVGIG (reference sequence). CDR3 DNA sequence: TGTGCCTGGAGTGTAGGGGGGGCCGGGTCCTACGAGCAGTACTTC. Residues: CAWSVGGAGSYEQYF.

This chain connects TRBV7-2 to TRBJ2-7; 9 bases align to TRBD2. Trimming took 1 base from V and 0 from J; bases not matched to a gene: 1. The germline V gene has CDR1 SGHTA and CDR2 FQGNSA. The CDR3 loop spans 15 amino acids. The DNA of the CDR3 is TGTGCCAGCAGCTTAGTAGCGGGAGACTCCTACGAGCAGTACTTC. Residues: CASSLVAGDSYEQYF.

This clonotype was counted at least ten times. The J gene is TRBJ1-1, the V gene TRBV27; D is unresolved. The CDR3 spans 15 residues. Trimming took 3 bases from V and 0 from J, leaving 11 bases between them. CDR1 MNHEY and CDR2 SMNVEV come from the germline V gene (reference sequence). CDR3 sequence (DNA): TGTGCCAGCAGTTTTCAGGCAAGGATGAACACTGAAGCTTTCTTT. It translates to CASSFQARMNTEAFF.

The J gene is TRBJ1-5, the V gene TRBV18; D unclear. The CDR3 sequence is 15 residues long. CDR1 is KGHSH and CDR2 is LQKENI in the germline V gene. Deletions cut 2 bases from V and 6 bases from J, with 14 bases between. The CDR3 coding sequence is TGTGCCAGCTCACCAGATCGCGGGGTGGGTCAGCCCCAGCATTTT. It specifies CASSPDRGVGQPQHF.

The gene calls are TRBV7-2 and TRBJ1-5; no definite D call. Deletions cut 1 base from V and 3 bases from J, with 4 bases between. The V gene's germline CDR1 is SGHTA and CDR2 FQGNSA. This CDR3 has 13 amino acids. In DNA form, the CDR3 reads TGTGCCAGCAGCTTAGTGCTCAATCAGCCCCAGCATTTT. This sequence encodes CASSLVLNQPQHF.

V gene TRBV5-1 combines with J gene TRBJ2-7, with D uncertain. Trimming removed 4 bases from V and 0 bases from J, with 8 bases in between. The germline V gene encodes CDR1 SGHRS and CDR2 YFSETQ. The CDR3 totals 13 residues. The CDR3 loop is CASSPDFSYEQYF. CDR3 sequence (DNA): TGCGCCAGCAGCCCCGACTTCTCCTACGAGCAGTACTTC.

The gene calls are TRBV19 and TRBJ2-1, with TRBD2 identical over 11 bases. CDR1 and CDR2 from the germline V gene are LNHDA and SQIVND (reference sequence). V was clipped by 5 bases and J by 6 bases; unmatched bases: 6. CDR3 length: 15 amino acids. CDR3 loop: CASSDMGLAANEQFF. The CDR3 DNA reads TGTGCCAGTAGTGACATGGGACTAGCGGCCAATGAGCAGTTCTTC.

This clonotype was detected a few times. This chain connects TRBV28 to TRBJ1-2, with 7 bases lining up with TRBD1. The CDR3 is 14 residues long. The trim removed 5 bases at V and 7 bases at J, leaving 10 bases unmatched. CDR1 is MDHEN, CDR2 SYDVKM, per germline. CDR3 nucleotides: TGTGCCAGCAGTCCGGCCCTCGGGACAGCTGGCTACACCTTC. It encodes CASSPALGTAGYTF.

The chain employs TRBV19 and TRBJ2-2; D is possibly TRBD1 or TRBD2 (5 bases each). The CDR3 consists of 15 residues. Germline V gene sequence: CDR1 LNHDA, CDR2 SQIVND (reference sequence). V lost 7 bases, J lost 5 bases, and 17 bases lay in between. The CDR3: CASNPIVWGTGELFF. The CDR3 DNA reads TGTGCCAGTAATCCCATAGTGTGGGGGACCGGGGAGCTGTTTTTT. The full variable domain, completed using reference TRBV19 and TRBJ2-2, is DGGITQSPKYLFRKEGQNVTLSCEQNLNHDAMYWYRQDPGQGLRLIYYSQIVNDFQKGDIAEGYSVSREKKESFPLTVTSAQKNPTAFYLCASNPIVWGTGELFFGEGSRLTVL.

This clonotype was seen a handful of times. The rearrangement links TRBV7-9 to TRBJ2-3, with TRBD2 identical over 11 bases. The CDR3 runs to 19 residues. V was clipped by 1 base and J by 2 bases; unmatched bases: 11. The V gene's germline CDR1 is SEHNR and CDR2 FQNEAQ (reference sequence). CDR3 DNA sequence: TGTGCCAGCAGCTTAGGGAATAGCGGGAGGGCCGCTCTCACAGATACGCAGTATTTT. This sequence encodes CASSLGNSGRAALTDTQYF.

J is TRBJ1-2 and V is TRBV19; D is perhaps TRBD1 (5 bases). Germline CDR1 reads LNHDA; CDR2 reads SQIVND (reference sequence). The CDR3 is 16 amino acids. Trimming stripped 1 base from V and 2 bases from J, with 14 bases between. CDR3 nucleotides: TGTGCCAGTAGTATAGTGGCAGGGATCACCAACTATGGCTACACCTTC. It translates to CASSIVAGITNYGYTF.

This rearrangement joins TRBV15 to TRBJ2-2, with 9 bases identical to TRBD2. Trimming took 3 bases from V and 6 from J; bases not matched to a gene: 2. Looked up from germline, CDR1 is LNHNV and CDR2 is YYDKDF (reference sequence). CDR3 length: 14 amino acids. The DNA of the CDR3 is TGTGCCACCAGCAGCCTAGCGGGGCCCGGGGAGCTGTTTTTT. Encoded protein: CATSSLAGPGELFF.

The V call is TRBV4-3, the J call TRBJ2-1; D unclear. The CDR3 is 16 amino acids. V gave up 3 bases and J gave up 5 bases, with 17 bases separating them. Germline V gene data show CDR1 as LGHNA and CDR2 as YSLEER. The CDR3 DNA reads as TGCGCCAGCAGCCATCTTCGAGCCGGTGGCCACAATGAGCAGTTCTTC. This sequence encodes CASSHLRAGGHNEQFF.

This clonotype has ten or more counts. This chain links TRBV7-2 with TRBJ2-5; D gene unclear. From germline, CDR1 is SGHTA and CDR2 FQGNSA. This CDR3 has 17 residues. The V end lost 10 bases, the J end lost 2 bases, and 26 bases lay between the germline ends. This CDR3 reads CATHSAVGSGRQETQYF. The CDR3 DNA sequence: TGTGCCACCCACTCTGCGGTAGGATCAGGTCGGCAAGAGACCCAGTACTTC.

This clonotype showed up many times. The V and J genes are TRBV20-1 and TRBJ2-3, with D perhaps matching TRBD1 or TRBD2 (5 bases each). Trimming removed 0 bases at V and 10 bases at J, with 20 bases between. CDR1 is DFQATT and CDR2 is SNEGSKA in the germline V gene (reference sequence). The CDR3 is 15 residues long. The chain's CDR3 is CSARDDSGRLGSQYF. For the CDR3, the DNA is TGCAGTGCTAGAGATGATTCGGGACGCCTCGGATCGCAGTATTTT.

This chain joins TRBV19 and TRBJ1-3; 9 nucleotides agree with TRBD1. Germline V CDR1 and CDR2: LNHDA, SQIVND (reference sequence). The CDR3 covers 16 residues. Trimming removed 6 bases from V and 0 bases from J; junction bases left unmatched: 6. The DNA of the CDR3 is TGTGCCAGTAGGACCGGGACAGGGCTCTCTGGAAACACCATATATTTT. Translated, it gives CASRTGTGLSGNTIYF.

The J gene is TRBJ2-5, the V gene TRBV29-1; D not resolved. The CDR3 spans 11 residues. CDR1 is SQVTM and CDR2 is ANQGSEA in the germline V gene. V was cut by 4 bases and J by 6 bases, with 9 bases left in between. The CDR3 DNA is TGCAGCGTTGCGAGTGGGAAGACCCAGTACTTC. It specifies CSVASGKTQYF.

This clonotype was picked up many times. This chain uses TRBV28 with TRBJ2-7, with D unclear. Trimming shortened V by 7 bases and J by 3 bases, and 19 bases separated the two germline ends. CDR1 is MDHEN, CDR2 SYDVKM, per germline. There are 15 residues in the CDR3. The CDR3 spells CASNTPYPSDYEQYF. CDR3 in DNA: TGTGCCAGCAACACCCCATATCCATCGGACTACGAGCAGTACTTC.